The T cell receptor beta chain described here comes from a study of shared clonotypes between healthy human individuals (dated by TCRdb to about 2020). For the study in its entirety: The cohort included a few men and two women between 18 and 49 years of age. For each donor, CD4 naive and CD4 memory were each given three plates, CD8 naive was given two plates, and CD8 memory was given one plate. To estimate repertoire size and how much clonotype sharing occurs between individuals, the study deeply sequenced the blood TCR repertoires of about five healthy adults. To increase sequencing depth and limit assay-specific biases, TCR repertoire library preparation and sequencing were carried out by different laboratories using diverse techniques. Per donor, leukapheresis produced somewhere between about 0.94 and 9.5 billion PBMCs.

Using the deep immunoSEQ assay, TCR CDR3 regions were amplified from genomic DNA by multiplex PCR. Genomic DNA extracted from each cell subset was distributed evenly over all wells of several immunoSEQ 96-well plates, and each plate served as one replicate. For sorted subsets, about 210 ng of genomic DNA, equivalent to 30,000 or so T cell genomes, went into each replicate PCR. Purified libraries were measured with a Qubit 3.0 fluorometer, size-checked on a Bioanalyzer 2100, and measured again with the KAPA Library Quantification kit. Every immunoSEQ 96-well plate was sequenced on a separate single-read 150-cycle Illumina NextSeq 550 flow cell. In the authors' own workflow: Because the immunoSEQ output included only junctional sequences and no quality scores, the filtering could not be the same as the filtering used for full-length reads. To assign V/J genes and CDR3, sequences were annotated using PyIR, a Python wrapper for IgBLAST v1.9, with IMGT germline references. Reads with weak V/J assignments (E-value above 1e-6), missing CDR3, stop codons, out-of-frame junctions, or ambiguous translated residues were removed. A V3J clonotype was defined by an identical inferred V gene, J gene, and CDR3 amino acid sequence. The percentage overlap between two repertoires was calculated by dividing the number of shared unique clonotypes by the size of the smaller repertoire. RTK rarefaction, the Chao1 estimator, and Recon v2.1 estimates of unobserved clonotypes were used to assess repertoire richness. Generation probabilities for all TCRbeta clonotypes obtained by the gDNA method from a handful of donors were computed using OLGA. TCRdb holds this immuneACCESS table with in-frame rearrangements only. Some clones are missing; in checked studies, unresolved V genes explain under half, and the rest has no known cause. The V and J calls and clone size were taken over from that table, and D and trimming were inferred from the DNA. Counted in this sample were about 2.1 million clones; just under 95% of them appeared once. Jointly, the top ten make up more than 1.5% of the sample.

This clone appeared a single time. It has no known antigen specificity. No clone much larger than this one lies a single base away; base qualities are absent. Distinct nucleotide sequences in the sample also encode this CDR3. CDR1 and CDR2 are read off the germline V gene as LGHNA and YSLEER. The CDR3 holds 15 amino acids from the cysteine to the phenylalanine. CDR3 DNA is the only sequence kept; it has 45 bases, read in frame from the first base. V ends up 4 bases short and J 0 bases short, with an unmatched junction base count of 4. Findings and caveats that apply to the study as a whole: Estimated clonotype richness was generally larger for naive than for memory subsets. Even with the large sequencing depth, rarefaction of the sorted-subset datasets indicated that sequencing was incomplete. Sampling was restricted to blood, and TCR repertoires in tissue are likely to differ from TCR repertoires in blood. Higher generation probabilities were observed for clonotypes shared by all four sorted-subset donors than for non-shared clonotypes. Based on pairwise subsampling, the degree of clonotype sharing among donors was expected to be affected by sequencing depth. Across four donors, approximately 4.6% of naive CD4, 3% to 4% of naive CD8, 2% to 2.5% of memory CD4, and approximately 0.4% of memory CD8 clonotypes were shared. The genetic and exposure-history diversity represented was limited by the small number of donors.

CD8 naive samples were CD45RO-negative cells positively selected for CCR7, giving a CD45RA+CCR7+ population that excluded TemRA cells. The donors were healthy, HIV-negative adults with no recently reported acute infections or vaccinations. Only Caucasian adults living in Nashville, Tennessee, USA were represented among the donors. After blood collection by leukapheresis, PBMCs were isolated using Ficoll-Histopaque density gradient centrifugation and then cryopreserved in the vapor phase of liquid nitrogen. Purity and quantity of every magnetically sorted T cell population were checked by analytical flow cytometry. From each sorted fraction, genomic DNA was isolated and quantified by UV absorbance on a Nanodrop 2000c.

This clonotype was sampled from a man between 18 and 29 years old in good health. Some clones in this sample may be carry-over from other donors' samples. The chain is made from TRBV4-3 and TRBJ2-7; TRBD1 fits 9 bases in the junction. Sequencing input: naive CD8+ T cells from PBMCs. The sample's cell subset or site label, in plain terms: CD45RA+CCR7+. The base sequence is TGCGCCAGCAGCCGGGGGACAGGGAGCTCCTACGAGCAGTACTTC. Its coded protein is CASSRGTGSSYEQYF.